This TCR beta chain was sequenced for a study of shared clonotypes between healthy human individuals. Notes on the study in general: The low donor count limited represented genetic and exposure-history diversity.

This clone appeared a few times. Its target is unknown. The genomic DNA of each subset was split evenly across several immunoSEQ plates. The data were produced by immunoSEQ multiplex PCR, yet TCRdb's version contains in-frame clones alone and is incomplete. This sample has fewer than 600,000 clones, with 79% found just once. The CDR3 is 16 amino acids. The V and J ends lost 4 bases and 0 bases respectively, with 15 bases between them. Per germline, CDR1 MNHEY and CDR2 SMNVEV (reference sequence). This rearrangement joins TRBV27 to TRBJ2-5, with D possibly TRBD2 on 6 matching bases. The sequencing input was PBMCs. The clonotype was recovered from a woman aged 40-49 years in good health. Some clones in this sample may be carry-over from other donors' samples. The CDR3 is CASSSWGVGDQETQYF. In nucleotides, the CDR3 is TGTGCCAGCAGTTCCTGGGGGGTTGGGGACCAAGAGACCCAGTACTTC.